This record covers a single T cell receptor beta chain. Method: immunoSEQ multiplex PCR; TCRdb's copy keeps in-frame clones and lacks some. The profile shows 24,000 or so clones, about three quarters of them singletons. The sample originates from a study of T cell clones after liver transplantation. For the study at large: A pre-transplant mixed lymphocyte reaction with TCRbeta sequencing defined graft-donor-reactive clones followed in post-transplant blood.

The sample consisted of CD4+ T cells from blood, taken before liver transplant. The sequence was obtained from a human donor who received a liver transplant.

The CDR3 here is CASNPGLSYQETQYF. The CDR3 DNA reads TGTGCCAGCAACCCGGGACTATCGTACCAAGAGACCCAGTACTTC. J is TRBJ2-5 and V is TRBV6-1; 7 bases line up with TRBD2. Germline V gives CDR1 MNHNS, CDR2 SASEGT. The junction had 8 bases not matched to a gene; V was cut back by 7 bases and J by 0 bases. The CDR3 is 15 residues long.